Following are 8 T cell receptor beta chains from one sample sequenced in a study of human T cells and chemical hapten exposure. TCRdb re-called the 5' RACE reads through MiXCR, storing one row per CDR3 protein. Of over 95,000 distinct CDR3 sequences in the sample, 15% to 20% are singletons; the top ten hold around 2.7%. Before extraction, the whole blood was not fractionated, and total RNA was taken from it. These receptors were collected from a human donor in good health.

This clonotype was recorded many times. V is TRBV7-2 and J is TRBJ2-5; TRBD1 is a possible D gene (6 bases). The CDR3 totals 16 residues. Germline CDR1 reads SGHTA; CDR2 reads FQGNSA. The germline V and J ends were trimmed by 1 base and 4 bases, with 16 bases remaining between them. CDR3 in amino acids: CASSLGLPGAGETQYF. DNA for the CDR3: TGTGCCAGCAGCTTAGGGCTTCCAGGGGCCGGAGAGACCCAGTACTTC.

In its sample, this clonotype was seen a few times. The gene calls are TRBV29-1 and TRBJ2-1; 10 nucleotides line up with TRBD2. The ends lost 5 bases at V and 0 bases at J; junction bases unmatched: 7. The CDR3 consists of 16 residues. Looked up from germline, CDR1 is SQVTM and CDR2 is ANQGSEA. This CDR3 reads CSVSGTSEASYNEQFF. CDR3 bases: TGCAGCGTTTCCGGGACTAGCGAGGCCTCCTACAATGAGCAGTTCTTC.

The DNA for the CDR3 is TGTGCCAGCAGCCCCACTATCGGCGTTCGGCAGTATTTT. Amino acid sequence: CASSPTIGVRQYF. The gene calls are TRBV12-3 or TRBV12-4 and TRBJ2-3; D gene uncertain. CDR3 length equals 13 residues. Between the trimmed V and J ends, which lost 6 bases and 11 bases, there was a span of 18 bases.

J is TRBJ1-5 and V is TRBV4-1, with 7 bases matching TRBD1. V was pared by 0 bases and J by 5 bases, with 4 bases of the junction left unmatched. The CDR3 loop spans 15 amino acids. Germline V gene sequence: CDR1 MGHRA, CDR2 YSYEKL. CDR3 region: CASSQDRGGHQPQHF. CDR3 in DNA: TGCGCCAGCAGCCAAGATCGAGGGGGCCATCAGCCCCAGCATTTT.

The chain recombines TRBV24-1 with TRBJ2-2; D ambiguous. There are 12 residues in the CDR3. From germline, CDR1 is KGHDR and CDR2 SFDVKD. V was trimmed by 7 bases and J by 6 bases, leaving 8 bases between them. The CDR3 DNA sequence: TGTGCCACCAGGGAATCCGCCGGGGAGCTGTTTTTT. Protein: CATRESAGELFF.

This chain links TRBV5-4 with TRBJ1-4; D uncertain. The ends were cut back, 4 bases at V and 0 bases at J, with 10 bases in the middle. This CDR3 is built from 15 residues. The germline V gene encodes CDR1 SGHNT and CDR2 YYREEE (reference sequence). CDR3 DNA: TGTGCCAGCAGCCTTATTGGAGCAACTAATGAAAAACTGTTTTTT. It is translated as CASSLIGATNEKLFF.

J is TRBJ1-5 and V is TRBV11-2, with 7 bases lining up with TRBD1. V was clipped by 3 bases and J by 5 bases; unmatched bases: 10. The CDR3 has 16 residues. Germline CDR1 is SGHAT and CDR2 is FQNNGV. For the CDR3, the DNA is TGTGCCAGCAGCTTGGCAGGGGGGAGACCCGATCAGCCCCAGCATTTT. Translation: CASSLAGGRPDQPQHF.

CDR3 DNA sequence: TGTGCCAGCAGACTACAGGGGGCGCGTGAGCAGTTCTTC. The encoded protein is CASRLQGAREQFF. J is TRBJ2-1 and V is TRBV28, with 9 bases aligning to TRBD1. This CDR3 has 13 residues. Germline CDR1 reads MDHEN; CDR2 reads SYDVKM. J lost 9 bases, V lost 6 bases, and 6 bases had no gene match.